The present T cell receptor beta chain was sequenced within a study of T cell repertoires in cytomegalovirus infection. Turning to the study itself: CMV epitopes, recently identified HLA-C-restricted and well-studied HLA-B-restricted, were used.

V lost 3 bases to trimming and J lost 0 bases, with 19 bases between them. This CDR3 is built from 18 residues. Germline loops: CDR1 ENHRY, CDR2 SYGVKD. TCRdb redid the calling of the reads with MiXCR, one entry per CDR3 protein. The sample gives around 71,000 distinct CDR3 sequences, around 20% of which show up once; roughly two thirds is in the top ten. About this clonotype itself: Its antigen is currently unknown.

Study-wide results and caveats: Carriers of CMV and the relevant HLA type were discriminated by public TCR beta frequency. Predominance within the ex vivo response was attributable to HLA-C-restricted CMV-specific TCR beta clonotypes.

The chain couples TRBV10-3 to TRBJ2-3; possibly TRBD2 for D (7 bases). The receptor was isolated from a human donor in good health (CMV status not recorded). Some clones in this sample may be carry-over from other donors' samples. The sample consisted of CD8+ T cells from cultured PBMCs, taken from culture after CMV antigen stimulation. The chain's CDR3 is CAISEGGGGKFSTDTQYF. The CDR3 nucleotides read TGTGCCATCAGTGAAGGAGGCGGGGGCAAATTTAGCACAGATACGCAGTATTTT.